A selection of T cell receptor beta chains follows, all from one sample in a study of CD8+CD57+ T cells in acquired aplastic anemia. TCRdb fed the reads into MiXCR, producing one record per CDR3 protein. Of some 160,000 distinct CDR3 sequences listed, around half are singletons. Sequences were obtained from sorted CD4+, CD8+, or CD8+CD57+ T cells (not recorded which) from PBMCs. Receptor source: a human donor with aplastic anemia. The CDR3 runs from the conserved cysteine through the conserved F or W. A D gene is named only where the DNA matches it firmly. A clone size is listed for some rows: how often the clone was seen (once, few, many), or a class if it is expanded.

abundance	v_gene	j_gene	d_gene	CDR3aa	CDR3nt
.	TRBV11-2	TRBJ2-1	TRBD2	CASMETSGGDEQFF	TGTGCCAGCATGGAGACTAGCGGGGGCGATGAGCAGTTCTTC
many	TRBV29-1	TRBJ2-3	.	CSVQGGGPQYF	TGCAGCGTCCAAGGAGGGGGGCCGCAGTATTTT
few	TRBV29-1	TRBJ2-5	.	CSVVLSRETQYF	TGCAGCGTAGTCCTGAGCCGGGAGACCCAGTACTTC
many	TRBV24-1	TRBJ2-1	.	CATGRTENYNEQFF	TGTGCCACCGGCCGGACGGAGAACTACAATGAGCAGTTCTTC
.	TRBV6-6	TRBJ2-7	TRBD1	CASRWDRENSYEQYF	TGTGCCAGCCGTTGGGACAGGGAGAATTCCTACGAGCAGTACTTC
few	TRBV18	TRBJ2-1	TRBD2	CASSPGTSGIYEQFF	TGTGCCAGCTCACCGGGGACTAGCGGGATCTATGAGCAGTTCTTC
many	TRBV19	TRBJ1-6	.	CASRGNGNSPLHF	TGTGCCAGTAGAGGGAATGGGAATTCACCCCTCCACTTT
.	TRBV25-1	TRBJ2-1	TRBD2	CASSALAREADNEQFF	TGTGCCAGCAGTGCCTTGGCGCGGGAGGCCGACAATGAGCAGTTCTTC
few	TRBV20-1	TRBJ2-7	.	CSEGEQYF	TGCAGTGAGGGCGAGCAGTACTTC
many	TRBV19	TRBJ2-1	.	CASSSDSSWIPNEQFF	TGTGCCAGTAGTAGTGACTCTAGTTGGATTCCCAATGAGCAGTTCTTC
many	TRBV19	TRBJ1-5	TRBD1	CASRSTGQGSHQPQHF	TGTGCCAGTAGATCGACGGGACAGGGTAGCCATCAGCCCCAGCATTTT
.	TRBV12-3/TRBV12-4	TRBJ2-4	TRBD2	CASSSRERAPRLAKDIQYF	TGTGCCAGCAGTTCGCGGGAGCGGGCCCCGAGACTAGCCAAAGACATTCAGTACTTC